Listed below are T cell receptor beta chains from one sample, sequenced in a study of blood T cell repertoires in COVID-19. Sequencing was performed with immunoSEQ multiplex PCR; in TCRdb, only in-frame clones are kept and a portion is missing. The sample yields approximately 500,000 clones, 89% seen once. Specimen: peripheral blood. Receptors were obtained from a man between 18 and 29 years old with COVID-19, enrolled during active disease. CDR3s leave out the opening cysteine and the closing phenylalanine or tryptophan.

v_gene,CDR3aa
TRBV27,ASSRGQVRTEAF
TRBV4-1,ASSQIGGRESNQPQH
TRBV19,ASSIFLAGSNGQY
TRBV6-5,ASSNRDPGPQH
TRBV27,ASSPAGVSSYNEQF
TRBV9,ASSGRSGELF
TRBV4-1,ASSQVGLRSTSSYNEQF
TRBV5-1,ASSTTGTSYNEQF
TRBV19,ASSKGQTYNEQF
TRBV5-1,ASSTSGGGETQY
TRBV24-1,ATSDSTGRSGLNTQY
TRBV5-4,ASSRTGGGTDTQY
TRBV19,ASSRSGDRTGYT
TRBV6-5,ASSFDRGGNSPLH
TRBV3-1/TRBV3-2,ASSQVATSTDTQY
TRBV7-6,ASSQIRSLAPNTGELF
TRBV5-5,ASSLARGHEKLF